The clone carrying this TCR beta chain was seen only a few times. Its antigen is unidentified. The sample is drawn from a study of regulatory dendritic cells for organ transplantation. Study-level results: The authors noted considerable between-person heterogeneity in alloreactive memory CD8+ cells. Regulatory dendritic cells appeared to expand memory CD8+ clones less than mature ones.

The method was immunoSEQ multiplex PCR; TCRdb's version includes in-frame clones alone and lacks a portion of them. Of 15,000 to 20,000 clones in the sample, roughly four fifths were seen once. The CDR3 sequence is 13 residues long. CFSE-labeled sorted T cells met regulatory or mature dendritic cells for 4 to 6 days. J is TRBJ1-1 and V is TRBV21-1. TRBV21-1 is labeled a pseudogene. Sequencing input: memory CD4+ T cells from blood cultured with regulatory dendritic cells. Subset given: CD45RO+ memory T cells. The source is a human donor in good health. The CDR3 protein is CASSKKVRDWAFF. The DNA for the CDR3 is TGTGCCAGCAGCAAAAAGGTTAGGGATTGGGCTTTCTTT.